A selection of T cell receptor beta chains follows, all from one sample in a study of cytomegalovirus exposure and HLA in healthy donors. Here immunoSEQ multiplex PCR was the method, and the copy in TCRdb shows in-frame clones only, minus some. Here the sample spans 140,000 to 150,000 clones, around 84% being singletons. The sample was PBMCs. The receptor set was obtained from a man aged 35 to 55 in good health and CMV-seropositive. CDR3s include the opening cysteine and the closing phenylalanine or tryptophan. Fields, in order: clone size, D gene, V gene, J gene, CDR3 protein, CDR3 DNA. A D gene is named only where the DNA matches it firmly. Size tells how often a clone was seen (once, few, many) or the class of an expanded clone, and some rows leave it out.

size: NA; D: TRBD2; V: TRBV11-2; J: TRBJ2-7; CDR3: CASSSAGLAAGEQYF; DNA: TGTGCCAGCAGCTCTGCGGGACTAGCGGCGGGCGAGCAGTACTTC
size: NA; D: TRBD1; V: TRBV6-5; J: TRBJ2-7; CDR3: CASSRSGTGNYEQYF; DNA: TGTGCCAGCAGTCGAAGTGGGACAGGGAACTACGAGCAGTACTTC
size: NA; D: TRBD1; V: TRBV4-2; J: TRBJ1-2; CDR3: CASSQDRGLNYGYTF; DNA: TGTGCCAGCAGCCAAGACAGGGGGCTTAACTATGGCTACACCTTC
size: NA; D: TRBD1; V: TRBV6-5; J: TRBJ1-2; CDR3: CASSSGGLYGYTF; DNA: TGTGCCAGCAGTTCAGGGGGCCTCTATGGCTACACCTTC
size: NA; D: TRBD1; V: TRBV5-4; J: TRBJ2-3; CDR3: CASSLPDTTGVDTQYF; DNA: TGTGCCAGCAGCTTGCCAGATACGACAGGGGTAGATACGCAGTATTTT
size: NA; D: TRBD1; V: TRBV27; J: TRBJ2-7; CDR3: CASSLMGQGAWEQYF; DNA: TGTGCCAGCAGTTTAATGGGACAGGGGGCTTGGGAGCAGTACTTC
size: NA; D: NA; V: TRBV2; J: TRBJ1-3; CDR3: CASSEGGRRNTIYF; DNA: TGTGCCAGCAGTGAAGGCGGCAGAAGAAACACCATATATTTT
size: NA; D: TRBD1; V: TRBV27; J: TRBJ1-1; CDR3: CASSTGGSTEAFF; DNA: TGTGCCAGCAGTACAGGGGGATCCACTGAAGCTTTCTTT
size: NA; D: TRBD2; V: TRBV11-1; J: TRBJ2-1; CDR3: CASSNKGTSGNNEQFF; DNA: TGTGCCAGCAGCAACAAGGGGACTAGCGGAAACAATGAGCAGTTCTTC
size: NA; D: NA; V: TRBV9; J: TRBJ2-7; CDR3: CASSVWERGEQYF; DNA: TGTGCCAGCAGCGTATGGGAGCGTGGCGAGCAGTACTTC
size: NA; D: TRBD2; V: TRBV27; J: TRBJ2-7; CDR3: CASSLRGLAGVAPYEQYF; DNA: TGTGCCAGCAGCCTAAGGGGACTAGCGGGAGTAGCTCCCTACGAGCAGTACTTC
size: NA; D: NA; V: TRBV7-2; J: TRBJ2-7; CDR3: CASSRGSYEQYF; DNA: TGTGCCAGCAGCCGGGGGTCCTACGAGCAGTACTTC
size: NA; D: TRBD2; V: TRBV7-3; J: TRBJ2-3; CDR3: CASSLTDASGNTQYF; DNA: TGTGCCAGCAGCTTAACCGATGCTAGCGGGAACACGCAGTATTTT
size: NA; D: TRBD1; V: TRBV4-3; J: TRBJ1-1; CDR3: CASSQAGGGLNTEAFF; DNA: TGCGCCAGCAGCCAAGCAGGGGGAGGACTGAACACTGAAGCTTTCTTT
size: NA; D: NA; V: TRBV5-5; J: TRBJ1-2; CDR3: CASSFLQGRPNYGYTF; DNA: TGTGCCAGCAGCTTCCTCCAGGGGCGGCCCAACTATGGCTACACCTTC
size: NA; D: TRBD2; V: TRBV5-4; J: TRBJ2-3; CDR3: CASSSSGNTDTQYF; DNA: TGTGCCAGCAGTTCTAGCGGAAACACAGATACGCAGTATTTT
size: once; D: NA; V: TRBV18; J: TRBJ1-2; CDR3: CASSPSSGADYGYTF; DNA: TGTGCCAGCTCGCCTTCTTCCGGAGCCGACTATGGCTACACCTTC
size: NA; D: TRBD2; V: TRBV5-4; J: TRBJ2-1; CDR3: CASSIQWGGDNEQFF; DNA: TGTGCCAGCAGCATTCAATGGGGGGGGGACAATGAGCAGTTCTTC
size: NA; D: TRBD2; V: TRBV7-9; J: TRBJ2-3; CDR3: CASSGSGRTDTQYF; DNA: TGTGCCAGCAGTGGTAGCGGGCGCACAGATACGCAGTATTTT
size: NA; D: TRBD1; V: TRBV7-3; J: TRBJ1-2; CDR3: CASSANRGGYGYTF; DNA: TGTGCCAGCAGCGCCAACAGGGGTGGCTATGGCTACACCTTC
size: NA; D: NA; V: TRBV19; J: TRBJ1-2; CDR3: CASRDPGGSNYGYTF; DNA: TGTGCCAGTAGGGACCCGGGGGGGTCGAACTATGGCTACACCTTC
size: once; D: TRBD1; V: TRBV5-1; J: TRBJ2-5; CDR3: CASSLDPGTGGETQYF; DNA: TGCGCCAGCAGCTTAGACCCCGGGACAGGGGGAGAGACCCAGTACTTC
size: once; D: NA; V: TRBV6-5; J: TRBJ1-3; CDR3: CASRTGSGTGNTIYF; DNA: TGTGCCTCGAGAACAGGGTCTGGTACTGGAAACACCATATATTTT
size: NA; D: NA; V: TRBV6-5; J: TRBJ1-2; CDR3: CASGPGPAYGYTF; DNA: TGTGCCAGCGGGCCAGGGCCTGCCTATGGCTACACCTTC
size: NA; D: TRBD2; V: TRBV5-4; J: TRBJ2-3; CDR3: CASRSRTSGLSSTDTQYF; DNA: TGTGCCAGCAGATCCAGGACTAGCGGTTTGTCTAGCACAGATACGCAGTATTTT
size: NA; D: TRBD2; V: TRBV29-1; J: TRBJ2-7; CDR3: CSVLTSGSTYEQYF; DNA: TGCAGCGTTCTTACTAGCGGGAGTACCTACGAGCAGTACTTC
size: few; D: NA; V: TRBV21-1; J: TRBJ2-7; CDR3: CASSKGFGGRVLGNEQYF; DNA: TGTGCCAGCAGCAAAGGCTTCGGCGGGAGGGTACTCGGGAACGAGCAGTACTTC
size: NA; D: TRBD2; V: TRBV18; J: TRBJ2-2; CDR3: CASSPRLAELNTGELFF; DNA: TGTGCCAGCTCACCGAGACTAGCGGAGCTAAACACCGGGGAGCTGTTTTTT
size: NA; D: NA; V: TRBV20-1; J: TRBJ2-7; CDR3: CSAPRGYEQYF; DNA: TGCAGTGCTCCAAGAGGGTACGAGCAGTACTTC
size: NA; D: TRBD2; V: TRBV9; J: TRBJ2-7; CDR3: CASSPSGHYEQYF; DNA: TGTGCCAGCAGCCCTAGCGGGCACTACGAGCAGTACTTC
size: NA; D: NA; V: TRBV29-1; J: TRBJ1-2; CDR3: CSVSGVHGYTF; DNA: TGCAGCGTCTCAGGGGTTCATGGCTACACCTTC
size: NA; D: NA; V: TRBV7-9; J: TRBJ1-5; CDR3: CSSSSGQSNQPQHF; DNA: TGTTCCAGCAGCTCCGGACAGAGCAATCAGCCCCAGCATTTT
size: NA; D: NA; V: TRBV7-2; J: TRBJ2-7; CDR3: CASSKPPYEQYF; DNA: TGTGCCAGCAGCAAGCCTCCCTACGAGCAGTACTTC